The 19 T cell receptor beta chains reported below all come from one sample, sequenced in a study of blood T cells in healthy people across ages. Next came a second PCR, run for roughly 6 to 11 cycles, which used a sample-barcoded 5' primer along with a J-beta primer mix. Via MiXCR, TCRdb re-called the 5' RACE reads, giving one row per CDR3 protein. The repertoire holds hundreds of thousands of distinct CDR3 sequences, with under 45% as singletons. Sequencing used blood. All receptors derive from a man in his 60s in good health.

This clonotype appeared once. An end of the junction differs from the germline gene, which may be a read error. The chain joins TRBV12-3 or TRBV12-4 to TRBJ1-1, with no clear D. CDR3 length: 13 amino acids. The CDR3 sequence is CDSSQRRPTEAFF. CDR3 nucleotides: TGTGACAGCAGTCAGCGGCGGCCCACTGAAGCTTTCTTT.

This clonotype turned up a few times. The V and J genes are TRBV20-1 and TRBJ2-1, with 13 nucleotides matching TRBD2. The V gene's germline CDR1 is DFQATT and CDR2 SNEGSKA (reference sequence). The J segment lost 7 bases and the V segment lost 3 bases, leaving 9 bases of the junction unmatched. The CDR3 is 16 amino acids. In DNA, the CDR3 is TGCAGTGCTAGGGCGACGACTAGCGGGGGGACTAATGAGCAGTTCTTC. Residues: CSARATTSGGTNEQFF.

With respect to this clonotype: One end of the junction does not line up with germline, which may come from a read error. V and J are TRBV7-2 and TRBJ1-2; TRBD1 might be the D (5 bases). From germline, CDR1 is SGHTA and CDR2 FQGNSA. The CDR3 is made up of 15 amino acids. The CDR3 nucleotides are TGTGCCAGCACCTTAAGCGCGACTGGGACTATTGGCTACACCTTC. Translating it yields CASTLSATGTIGYTF.

This clonotype was seen a few times. The V and J genes are TRBV20-1 and TRBJ1-1; D is uncertain. Trimming left V 3 bases short and J 5 bases short, with 13 bases between. The CDR3 covers 13 residues. CDR1 DFQATT and CDR2 SNEGSKA come from the germline V gene (reference sequence). The CDR3 loop reads CSARASGGTEAFF. The CDR3, as DNA: TGCAGTGCTAGGGCGTCGGGAGGAACTGAAGCTTTCTTT.

This clonotype was observed a handful of times. This chain connects TRBV6-2 or TRBV6-3 to TRBJ2-4; D may match TRBD1 or TRBD2 (5 bases each). Trimming pared 6 bases from V and 9 bases from J, leaving 21 bases between. The germline V gene has CDR1 MNHEY and CDR2 SVGEGT. CDR3 length: 15 residues. The CDR3 DNA is TGTGCCAGCAGCCCCTGGGACCCCAAAGGGTCCATTCAGTACTTC. Translating gives CASSPWDPKGSIQYF.

The chain couples TRBV14 to TRBJ1-2, with a tentative D call TRBD1 (5 bases). This CDR3 is built from 18 residues. Germline V CDR1 and CDR2: SGHDN, FVKESK. V lost 0 bases and J 1 base, leaving 18 bases between the germline ends. CDR3 nucleotides: TGTGCCAGCAGCCAAGATCGCCCCACAGGCCAGCGTAACTATGGCTACACCTTC. Amino acid sequence: CASSQDRPTGQRNYGYTF.

With regard to this clonotype: Just one base apart from a much larger clone, this may be a read error. This chain links TRBV20-1 with TRBJ2-1; TRBD1 agrees at 7 bases. The CDR3 totals 13 residues. V lost 5 bases to trimming and J lost 5 bases; unmatched junction nucleotides: 6. The germline gives CDR1 DFQATT, CDR2 SNEGSKA (reference sequence). This CDR3 is CSAGYRGDNEQFF. Written as DNA, the CDR3 is TGCAGTGCTGGATACAGGGGAGACAATGAGCAGTTCTTC.

The rearrangement uses TRBV6-6 and TRBJ1-6, with TRBD1 as a possible D gene (6 bases). Trimming took off 1 base at V and 7 bases at J, with 8 bases between the two ends. The CDR3 is made up of 14 amino acids. Looked up from germline, CDR1 is MNHNY and CDR2 is SVGAGI (reference sequence). CDR3 in amino acids: CASSYYRENSPLHF. The CDR3 nucleotides read TGTGCCAGCAGTTACTACAGGGAAAATTCACCCCTCCACTTT.

The rearrangement joins TRBV27 to TRBJ2-2, with TRBD1 as a possible D gene (6 bases). Germline V CDR1 and CDR2: MNHEY, SMNVEV (reference sequence). This CDR3 has 15 amino acids. V lost 6 bases and J 6 bases, leaving 17 bases between the germline ends. CDR3 in DNA: TGTGCCAGCAGGGCCGACTGGGGGCCCGCCGGGGAGCTGTTTTTT. Translated, it gives CASRADWGPAGELFF.

The chain is built from TRBV20-1 and TRBJ2-2, with D possibly TRBD2 on 6 matching bases. Germline-derived CDR1 and CDR2 are DFQATT and SNEGSKA (reference sequence). Trimming took 6 bases from V and 2 from J, leaving 13 bases between them. The CDR3 totals 14 residues. This CDR3 is CSASQGLNTGELFF. Here the CDR3 DNA reads TGCAGTGCGAGTCAGGGACTCAACACCGGGGAGCTGTTTTTT.

This rearrangement joins TRBV12-3 or TRBV12-4 to TRBJ2-3, with 10 bases lining up with TRBD2. The CDR3 length is 15 residues. V was pared by 5 bases and J by 4 bases, with 6 bases of the junction left unmatched. CDR3 nucleotide sequence: TGTGCCAGCAGTAAACTAGCGGGGAGATCAGATACGCAGTATTTT. Translating gives CASSKLAGRSDTQYF.

This clonotype was counted a few times. The chain is built from TRBV12-3 or TRBV12-4 and TRBJ2-5; TRBD1 might be the D (6 bases). The J call may be mistaken, given a closer DNA end match to TRBJ2-7. The CDR3 is made up of 15 amino acids. For the CDR3, the DNA is TGTGCCAGCAGTTTAGGGCCCCAGGGGTTCCACGAGCAGTACTTC. Translated, it gives CASSLGPQGFHEQYF.

The chain couples TRBV3-1 to TRBJ2-1; a weak D match, TRBD2 (5 bases). Germline CDR1 is LGHDT and CDR2 is YNNKEL (reference sequence). V was cut by 0 bases and J by 15 bases, with 12 bases left in between. The CDR3 is 12 amino acids. The CDR3 DNA reads TGTGCCAGCAGCCAAGATTACGGGGTACGGTTCTTC. Translating gives CASSQDYGVRFF.

The chain has TRBV28 and TRBJ2-7, with a weak D call TRBD1 (6 bases). This CDR3 has 13 amino acids. Germline-derived CDR1 and CDR2 are MDHEN and SYDVKM. V lost 6 bases to trimming and J lost 3 bases, with 12 bases between them. The CDR3 nucleotides are TGTGCCAGCAGGGGACATGGGAGCTACGAGCAGTACTTC. Translating it yields CASRGHGSYEQYF.

This chain links TRBV6-5 with TRBJ2-5; TRBD2 matches 10 bases. Trimming at V came to 0 bases and at J to 5 bases, leaving 15 bases not matched to a gene. There are 19 residues in the CDR3. Germline V gives CDR1 MNHEY, CDR2 SVGAGI. CDR3: CASSYSLAGKRGGSETQYF. CDR3 nucleotide sequence: TGTGCCAGCAGTTACTCTTTGGCAGGGAAGCGGGGGGGCTCGGAGACCCAGTACTTC.

This clonotype has just a few counts. The chain joins TRBV10-3 to TRBJ1-4; tentative D call: TRBD1 (5 bases). Trimming pared 0 bases from V and 4 bases from J, leaving 6 bases between. The CDR3 sequence is 14 residues long. CDR1 and CDR2 from the germline V gene are ENHRY and SYGVKD. The CDR3 DNA reads TGTGCCATCAGTGAGTCACAGGATAATGAAAAACTGTTTTTT. It codes for CAISESQDNEKLFF.

The chain recombines TRBV5-5 with TRBJ1-3; no clear D gene. The CDR3 sequence is 15 residues long. Germline-derived CDR1 and CDR2 are SGHKS and YYEKEE (reference sequence). Trimming pared 1 base from V and 0 bases from J, leaving 8 bases between. CDR3 DNA: TGTGCCAGCAGCTTGATACGGAGCTCTGGAAACACCATATATTTT. Its translation: CASSLIRSSGNTIYF. Full variable domain (rest looked up from reference TRBV5-5 and TRBJ1-3): DAGVTQSPTHLIKTRGQQVTLRCSPISGHKSVSWYQQVLGQGPQFIFQYYEKEERGRGNFPDRFSARQFPNYSSELNVNALLLGDSALYLCASSLIRSSGNTIYFGEGSWLTVV.

This clonotype came up a few times. In nucleotides, the CDR3 is TGTGCCAGCAGCGATTTTAGCGGGGGGGCCAACAATGAGCAGTTCTTC. It specifies CASSDFSGGANNEQFF. J is TRBJ2-1 and V is TRBV2, with 11 bases identical to TRBD2. Germline assignment: CDR1 SNHLY and CDR2 FYNNEI. This CDR3 comprises 16 residues. Unmatched junction bases numbered 9, after V lost 6 bases and J lost 5 bases.

The chain carries TRBV5-1 and TRBJ2-1, with D perhaps TRBD1 (7 bases). V was trimmed by 7 bases and J by 6 bases, leaving 14 bases between them. This CDR3 has 13 amino acids. CDR1 is SGHRS, CDR2 YFSETQ, per germline. In DNA form, the CDR3 reads TGCGCCAGCGGAGGGACAGTCCCCAATGAGCAGTTCTTC. Protein: CASGGTVPNEQFF.